The next 3 T cell receptor beta chains were all read from a single sample in a study of blood T cell repertoires in COVID-19. Produced via immunoSEQ multiplex PCR; TCRdb's table is partial and in-frame only. The sample has 200,000 to 300,000 clones, approximately 90% seen once. The sequencing sample was made of peripheral blood. Receptors originate from a woman between 40 and 55 years old with acute or convalescent COVID-19.

The rearrangement uses TRBV5-8 and TRBJ2-6, with 8 nucleotides matching TRBD1. Germline V CDR1 and CDR2: SGHTS, YDEGEE. J lost 0 bases, V lost 0 bases, and 5 bases had no gene match. The CDR3 is 18 amino acids. The CDR3 DNA is TGTGCCAGCAGCTTGGAGAGACAGGGGCTCTCTGGGGCCAACGTCCTGACTTTC. Translating gives CASSLERQGLSGANVLTF.

The chain has TRBV19 and TRBJ2-3; 7 bases agree with TRBD1. Germline CDR1 LNHDA, CDR2 SQIVND (reference sequence). The CDR3 is 15 residues long. J lost 7 bases, V lost 2 bases, and 9 bases had no gene match. The CDR3 protein is CASSISSQGTNTQYF. The CDR3, as DNA: TGTGCCAGTAGTATAAGCTCACAGGGGACGAATACGCAGTATTTT.

V gene TRBV6-4 combines with J gene TRBJ1-2; a weak D match, TRBD1 (6 bases). V dropped 0 bases and J dropped 8 bases, with 16 bases sitting between them. The CDR3 is 15 amino acids. Per germline, CDR1 MRHNA and CDR2 SNTAGT. CDR3 coding DNA: TGTGCCAGCAGTGACTCGGTGCAGGGGCGCCGAGGCTACACCTTC. Protein: CASSDSVQGRRGYTF.